This is a list of T cell receptor beta chains from one sample in a study of blood T cell repertoires in COVID-19. Here immunoSEQ multiplex PCR was the method, and the copy in TCRdb shows in-frame clones only, minus some. The table includes 250,000 or so clones, 85% detected once. Sequencing was carried out using PBMCs or T cells enriched from blood (not recorded which). The source of these receptors is a woman aged 45 to 65 who had been exposed to COVID-19. Both conserved end residues are part of each CDR3. A D gene is named only where the DNA matches it firmly. Not every row has a clone size; where given, it reads once, few, many or a size class.

v_gene	len	j_gene	abundance	d_gene	CDR3aa	CDR3nt
TRBV5-1	16	TRBJ2-1	once	TRBD2	CASSPTGLAGIDEQFF	TGCGCCAGCAGCCCAACCGGACTAGCGGGGATCGATGAGCAGTTCTTC
TRBV19	14	TRBJ1-1	-	TRBD1	CASSVGQVKTEAFF	TGTGCCAGTAGTGTCGGACAGGTTAAGACTGAAGCTTTCTTT
TRBV11-2	14	TRBJ2-7	-	-	CASSLWDSSYEQYF	TGTGCCAGCAGCTTGTGGGACTCATCCTACGAGCAGTACTTC
TRBV28	15	TRBJ1-5	-	TRBD1	CASSSDREGYQPQHF	TGTGCCAGCAGCTCGGACAGGGAAGGTTACCAGCCCCAGCATTTT
TRBV29-1	19	TRBJ2-1	-	-	CSVAGIRTAYTSSYNEQFF	TGCAGCGTTGCGGGGATAAGGACAGCCTATACAAGCTCCTACAATGAGCAGTTCTTC
TRBV5-1	16	TRBJ2-6	-	-	CASSSAVSSGANVLTF	TGCGCCAGCAGCTCCGCAGTAAGCTCTGGGGCCAACGTCCTGACTTTC
TRBV5-6	12	TRBJ2-1	-	TRBD2	CASSGSGREQFF	TGTGCCAGCAGCGGTAGCGGGAGGGAGCAGTTCTTC
TRBV27	16	TRBJ1-6	-	-	CASSLRHENRQPPLHF	TGTGCCAGCAGTCTTAGGCACGAGAATCGACAGCCGCCCCTCCACTTT
TRBV5-4	14	TRBJ2-3	-	-	CASSPRAVADTQYF	TGTGCCAGCAGCCCGCGGGCTGTTGCAGATACGCAGTATTTT
TRBV5-5	16	TRBJ2-2	-	TRBD1	CASSVRTGDNTGELFF	TGTGCCAGCAGCGTCCGGACAGGGGACAACACCGGGGAGCTGTTTTTT
TRBV6-5	16	TRBJ1-2	-	-	CASSYRSTGQAYGYTF	TGTGCCAGCAGTTATCGGTCAACTGGGCAGGCCTATGGCTACACCTTC
TRBV19	15	TRBJ2-3	-	-	CASSIDRLSTDTQYF	TGTGCCAGTAGTATAGATCGGTTATCCACAGATACGCAGTATTTT